The present TCR beta chain was sequenced within a study of shared T cell receptors in the human thymus. Data came from immunoSEQ multiplex PCR; TCRdb stores just in-frame clones and leaves some out. The sample contains about 380,000 clones, around 93% of which appear only once. V dropped 1 base and J dropped 0 bases, with 13 bases sitting between them. The germline gives CDR1 SGHNT, CDR2 YYREEE (reference sequence). The CDR3 totals 16 residues. This sequence joins TRBV5-4 and TRBJ2-5; a possible D gene is TRBD1 (6 bases). Sequencing input: thymocytes. The sequence was collected from a human donor. CDR3 nucleotides: TGTGCCAGCAGCTTGTCGGGACAATGGTACCAAGAGACCCAGTACTTC. Translated: CASSLSGQWYQETQYF. Based on the CDR3 plus reference TRBV5-4 and TRBJ2-5, the full variable domain is ETGVTQSPTHLIKTRGQQVTLRCSSQSGHNTVSWYQQALGQGPQFIFQYYREEENGRGNFPPRFSGLQFPNYSSELNVNALELDDSALYLCASSLSGQWYQETQYFGPGTRLLVL.